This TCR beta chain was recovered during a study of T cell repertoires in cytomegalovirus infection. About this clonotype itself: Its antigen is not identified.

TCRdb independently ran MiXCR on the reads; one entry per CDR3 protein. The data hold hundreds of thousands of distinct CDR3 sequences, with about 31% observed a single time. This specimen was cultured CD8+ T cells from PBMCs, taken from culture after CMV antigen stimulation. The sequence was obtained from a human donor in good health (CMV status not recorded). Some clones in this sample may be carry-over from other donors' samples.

The CDR3 DNA follows: TGTGCCATCAGCCCGGACAGGGGGCCGGACACTGAAGCTTTCTTT. Encoded protein: CAISPDRGPDTEAFF. The gene calls are TRBV10-3 and TRBJ1-1, with 11 bases matching TRBD1. Germline CDR1 and CDR2: ENHRY and SYGVKD. This CDR3 is 15 amino acids long. The V segment lost 6 bases and the J segment 3 bases; nucleotides outside the gene matches: 6.